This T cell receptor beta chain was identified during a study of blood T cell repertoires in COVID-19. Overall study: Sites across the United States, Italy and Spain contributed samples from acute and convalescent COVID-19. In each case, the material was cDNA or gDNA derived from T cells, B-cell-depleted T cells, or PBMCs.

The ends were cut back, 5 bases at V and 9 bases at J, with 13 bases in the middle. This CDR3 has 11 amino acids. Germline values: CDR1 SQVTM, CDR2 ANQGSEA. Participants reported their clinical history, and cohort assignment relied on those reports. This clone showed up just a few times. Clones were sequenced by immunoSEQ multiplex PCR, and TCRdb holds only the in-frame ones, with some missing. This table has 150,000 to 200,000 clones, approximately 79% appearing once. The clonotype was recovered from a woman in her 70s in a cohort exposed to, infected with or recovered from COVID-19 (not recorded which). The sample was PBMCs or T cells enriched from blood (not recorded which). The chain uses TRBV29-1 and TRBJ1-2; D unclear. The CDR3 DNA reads TGCAGCGTTCGCGAGGGATGGAGCTACACCTTC. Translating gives CSVREGWSYTF.